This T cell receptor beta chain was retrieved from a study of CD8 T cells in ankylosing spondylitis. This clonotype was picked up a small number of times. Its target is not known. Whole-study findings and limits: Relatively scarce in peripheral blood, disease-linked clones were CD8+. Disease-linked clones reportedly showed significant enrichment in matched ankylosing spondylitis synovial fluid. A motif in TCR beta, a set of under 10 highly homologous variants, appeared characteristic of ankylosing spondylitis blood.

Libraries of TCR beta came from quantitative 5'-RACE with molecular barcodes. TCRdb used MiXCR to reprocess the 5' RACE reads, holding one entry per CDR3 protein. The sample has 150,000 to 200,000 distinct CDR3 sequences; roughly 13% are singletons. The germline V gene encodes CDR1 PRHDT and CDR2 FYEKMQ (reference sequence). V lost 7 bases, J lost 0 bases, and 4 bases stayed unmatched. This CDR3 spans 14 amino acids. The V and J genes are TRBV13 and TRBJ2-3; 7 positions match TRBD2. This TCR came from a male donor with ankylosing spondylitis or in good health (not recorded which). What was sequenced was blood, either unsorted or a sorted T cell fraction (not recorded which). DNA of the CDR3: TGTGCCAGCACCTGGGGGGGGAGCACAGATACGCAGTATTTT. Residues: CASTWGGSTDTQYF.